Each of the 7 T cell receptor beta chains below was sequenced from the same sample in a study of blood T cell repertoires in COVID-19. Produced via immunoSEQ multiplex PCR; TCRdb's table is partial and in-frame only. This table has about 150,000 clones, about 73% appearing once. The sequenced sample was peripheral blood. The origin of the receptors is a man older than 75 with acute or convalescent COVID-19.

The chain employs TRBV9 and TRBJ1-1; TRBD1 might be the D (5 bases). V was shortened by 4 bases and J by 1 base, with 11 bases between the two germline ends. The CDR3 is 14 residues long. In germline, CDR1 is SGDLS, CDR2 YYNGEE. This CDR3 reads CASSSQVGNTEAFF. CDR3 nucleotides: TGTGCCAGCAGCTCACAGGTGGGGAACACTGAAGCTTTCTTT.

The rearrangement joins TRBV3-1 (or the pseudogene TRBV3-2) to TRBJ1-1, with a weak D call TRBD1 (5 bases). The CDR3 runs to 12 residues. V was clipped by 1 base and J by 9 bases, with 9 bases between them. Germline V gene data show CDR1 as LGHDT and CDR2 as YNNKEL (reference sequence). For the CDR3, the DNA is TGTGCCAGCAGCCAAGGGGAGGGGCAAGCTTTCTTT. Translated: CASSQGEGQAFF.

This clone was counted only a few times. This chain links TRBV27 with TRBJ2-1; a possible D gene is TRBD1 (6 bases). The length of the CDR3 is 15 residues. The germline gives CDR1 MNHEY, CDR2 SMNVEV (reference sequence). V was cut by 2 bases and J by 4 bases, with 12 bases left in between. The CDR3 DNA is TGTGCCAGCAGTTTAGCCCTGGGGGCATACAATGAGCAGTTCTTC. Its protein product is CASSLALGAYNEQFF.

The genes are TRBV6-5 and TRBJ1-1, with D perhaps matching TRBD1 (6 bases). Deletions cut 6 bases from V and 6 bases from J, with 14 bases between. Germline CDR1 and CDR2: MNHEY and SVGAGI. The CDR3 loop spans 13 amino acids. CDR3 sequence (DNA): TGTGCCAGCAGCCTACAGGGTAGGGCTGAAGCTTTCTTT. It is translated as CASSLQGRAEAFF.

The genes are TRBV5-1 and TRBJ1-2; 8 bases agree with TRBD1. V dropped 2 bases and J dropped 4; count of bases not matched to a gene: 4. This CDR3 has 14 amino acids. The germline V gene encodes CDR1 SGHRS and CDR2 YFSETQ. In DNA form, the CDR3 reads TGCGCCAGCAGCTTTGGACAGGGAGGCTATGGCTACACCTTC. Its protein is CASSFGQGGYGYTF. Combining the CDR3 with reference TRBV5-1 and TRBJ1-2 gives the whole variable domain KAGVTQTPRYLIKTRGQQVTLSCSPISGHRSVSWYQQTPGQGLQFLFEYFSETQRNKGNFPGRFSGRQFSNSRSEMNVSTLELGDSALYLCASSFGQGGYGYTFGSGTRLTVV.

The CDR3, as DNA: TGTGCCTGGACCCTAGCGGGGAGGCGGTTGAACGGGGAGCTGTTTTTT. It codes for CAWTLAGRRLNGELFF. The gene calls are TRBV30 and TRBJ2-2, with 9 bases identical to TRBD2. In germline, CDR1 is GTSNPN, CDR2 SVGIG (reference sequence). After removal of 4 bases from V and 7 bases from J, the junction contained 13 bases not matched to a gene. This CDR3 has 16 residues.

This chain joins TRBV5-1 and TRBJ1-2; 9 bases are a match to TRBD1. Trimming at V came to 1 base and at J to 8 bases, leaving 9 bases not matched to a gene. The CDR3 is 15 residues long. CDR1 and CDR2 from the germline V gene are SGHRS and YFSETQ. CDR3 nucleotides: TGCGCCAGCAGCTTGTCCGGGACAGGGTCGCGAGGCTACACCTTC. Amino acids: CASSLSGTGSRGYTF.